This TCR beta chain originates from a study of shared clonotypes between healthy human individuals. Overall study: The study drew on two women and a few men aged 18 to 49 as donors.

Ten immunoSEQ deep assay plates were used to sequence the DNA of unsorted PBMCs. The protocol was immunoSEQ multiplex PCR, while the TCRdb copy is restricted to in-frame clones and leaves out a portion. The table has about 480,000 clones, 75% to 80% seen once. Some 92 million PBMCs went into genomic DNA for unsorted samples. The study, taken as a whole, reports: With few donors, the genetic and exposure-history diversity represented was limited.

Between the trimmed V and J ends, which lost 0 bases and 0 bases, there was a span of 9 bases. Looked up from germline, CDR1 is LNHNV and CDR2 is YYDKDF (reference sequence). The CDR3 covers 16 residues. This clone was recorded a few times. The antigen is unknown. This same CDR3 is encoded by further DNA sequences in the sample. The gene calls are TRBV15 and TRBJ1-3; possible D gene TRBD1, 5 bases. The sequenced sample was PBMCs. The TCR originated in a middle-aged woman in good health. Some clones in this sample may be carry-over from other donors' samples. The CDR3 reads CATSRDRGYSGNTIYF. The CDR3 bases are TGTGCCACCAGCAGAGATAGGGGCTACTCTGGAAACACCATATATTTT. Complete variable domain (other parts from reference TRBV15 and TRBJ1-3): DAMVIQNPRYQVTQFGKPVTLSCSQTLNHNVMYWYQQKSSQAPKLLFHYYDKDFNNEADTPDNFQSRRPNTSFCFLDIRSPGLGDTAMYLCATSRDRGYSGNTIYFGEGSWLTVV.